These T cell receptor beta chains were read from a single sample in a study of T cell repertoires in cytomegalovirus infection. A single record per CDR3 protein comes from TCRdb applying MiXCR to the reads. This repertoire shows hundreds of thousands of distinct CDR3 sequences, 25% to 40% found once; its top ten account for roughly 13%. The sequencing input was PBMCs. The source is a human donor in good health (CMV status not recorded). Some clones in this sample may be carry-over from other donors' samples. Each CDR3 is given with its conserved first and last residue. The order of the fields is clone size, V gene, J gene, D gene, CDR3 protein, CDR3 DNA. A D gene is named only where the DNA matches it firmly. The size field is filled for only some rows; it gives once, few, many or a size class.

few,TRBV18,TRBJ1-5,-,CASSIKSNQPQHF,TGTGCCAGCTCAATAAAAAGCAATCAGCCCCAGCATTTT
-,TRBV12-3/TRBV12-4,TRBJ2-6,-,CASSLSVLAGANVLTF,TGTGCCAGCAGTTTATCGGTTCTAGCTGGGGCCAACGTCCTGACTTTC
many,TRBV5-6,TRBJ2-1,-,CASSLALGGLGYNEQFF,TGTGCCAGCAGCTTGGCCCTAGGGGGGCTGGGCTACAATGAGCAGTTCTTC
-,TRBV7-2,TRBJ2-7,TRBD1,CASRLNPISGQGAYEQYF,TGTGCCAGCAGGTTAAACCCAATTTCGGGACAGGGGGCTTACGAGCAGTACTTC
many,TRBV7-3,TRBJ2-2,TRBD1,CASRPGGGTGELFF,TGTGCCAGCAGGCCAGGGGGCGGCACCGGGGAGCTGTTTTTT
few,TRBV20-1,TRBJ2-5,TRBD2,CSARSGRGSYQETQYF,TGCAGTGCTAGAAGTGGGCGGGGGTCGTACCAAGAGACCCAGTACTTC
few,TRBV30,TRBJ2-5,TRBD1,CAYTGQTTSTQYF,TGTGCCTACACGGGACAGACCACATCAACCCAGTACTTC
-,TRBV4-3,TRBJ2-7,TRBD1,CASSLGQGVRYEQYF,TGCGCCAGCAGCCTGGGACAGGGAGTTCGGTACGAGCAGTACTTC
-,TRBV7-6,TRBJ2-3,-,CASSLYRVSTDTKYF,TGTGCCAGCAGCTTATACAGGGTTAGCACAGATACGAAGTATTTT
few,TRBV25-1,TRBJ2-3,TRBD1,CASSEYTGGGSTQYF,TGTGCCAGCAGTGAATACACAGGGGGCGGGAGTACGCAGTATTTT
-,TRBV7-2,TRBJ2-5,-,CASSSTEAQETQYF,TGTGCCAGCAGCTCGACAGAGGCCCAAGAGACCCAGTACTTC
many,TRBV7-3,TRBJ1-1,-,CASSLGGLGTEAFF,TGTGCCAGCAGCTTAGGTGGGTTGGGGACTGAAGCTTTCTTT
-,TRBV12-5,TRBJ1-2,-,CVLWGRSGYTF,TGTGTCCTATGGGGTCGTAGTGGCTACACCTTC
few,TRBV2,TRBJ2-1,-,CASSLLAFGNEQFF,TGTGCCAGCAGTCTTCTAGCTTTTGGCAATGAGCAGTTCTTC